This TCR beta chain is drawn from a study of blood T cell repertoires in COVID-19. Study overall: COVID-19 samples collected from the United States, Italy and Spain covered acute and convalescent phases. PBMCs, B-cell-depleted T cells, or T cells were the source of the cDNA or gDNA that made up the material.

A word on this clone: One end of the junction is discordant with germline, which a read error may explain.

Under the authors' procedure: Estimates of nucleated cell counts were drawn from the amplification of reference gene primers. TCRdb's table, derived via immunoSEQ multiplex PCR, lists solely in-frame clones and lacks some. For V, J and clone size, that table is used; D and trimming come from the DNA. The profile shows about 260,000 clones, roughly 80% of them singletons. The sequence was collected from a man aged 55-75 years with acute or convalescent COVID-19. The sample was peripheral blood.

The DNA of the CDR3 is TGTGCCAGCAGCGTAGATTTAGAGGGCCGTAAGGACTTC. Translated: CASSVDLEGRKDF. This chain uses TRBV9 with TRBJ2-7; the D gene is possibly TRBD2 (5 bases). Germline loops: CDR1 SGDLS, CDR2 YYNGEE. The CDR3 runs 13 residues.